This T cell receptor beta chain was retrieved from a study of shared clonotypes between healthy human individuals. The study, taken as a whole, reports: It was the few donors that limited the genetic and exposure-history diversity represented. Estimated richness was generally greater in naive than memory subsets.

CDR3 size: 13 residues. Trimming removed 1 base at V and 2 bases at J, with 5 bases between. CDR1 SGHAT and CDR2 FQNNGV come from the germline V gene. On this clone: The antigen is not known. Other nucleotide sequences from this sample produce the same CDR3.

The authors' processing: Filtering was not the same, since immunoSEQ gave junction-only sequences without quality scores. Produced via immunoSEQ multiplex PCR; TCRdb's table is partial and in-frame only. The DNA was the basis for D and trimming; V, J and clone size are from that table. The data contain 2 million or so clones, 85% to 95% of them seen just once; the ten biggest clones take up around 0.13%. The rearrangement links TRBV11-2 to TRBJ1-1, with D unresolved. Sequenced sample: naive CD4+ T cells sorted from blood. As to subset: CD45RA+ positively selected. This TCR derives from a young man in good health. CDR3 nucleotides: TGTGCCAGCAGCTTAGGGGAAAACACTGAAGCTTTCTTT. Translated, it gives CASSLGENTEAFF.